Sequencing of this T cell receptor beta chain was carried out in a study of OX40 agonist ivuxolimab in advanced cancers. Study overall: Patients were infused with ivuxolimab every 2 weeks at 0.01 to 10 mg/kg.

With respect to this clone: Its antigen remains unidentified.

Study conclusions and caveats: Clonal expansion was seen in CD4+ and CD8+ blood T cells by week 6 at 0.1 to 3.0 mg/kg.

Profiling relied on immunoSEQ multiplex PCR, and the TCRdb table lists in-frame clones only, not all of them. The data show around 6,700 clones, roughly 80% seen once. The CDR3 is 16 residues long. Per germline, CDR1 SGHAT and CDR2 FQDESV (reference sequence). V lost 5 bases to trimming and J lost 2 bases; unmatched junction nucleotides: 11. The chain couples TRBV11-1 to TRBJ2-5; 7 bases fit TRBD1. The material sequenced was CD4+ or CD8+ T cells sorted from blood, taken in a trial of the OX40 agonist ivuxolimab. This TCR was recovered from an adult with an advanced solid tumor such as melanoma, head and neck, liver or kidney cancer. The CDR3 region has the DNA TGTGCCAGCAGCACCCCCAGACAGGGAAGGCAAGAGACCCAGTACTTC. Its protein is CASSTPRQGRQETQYF.